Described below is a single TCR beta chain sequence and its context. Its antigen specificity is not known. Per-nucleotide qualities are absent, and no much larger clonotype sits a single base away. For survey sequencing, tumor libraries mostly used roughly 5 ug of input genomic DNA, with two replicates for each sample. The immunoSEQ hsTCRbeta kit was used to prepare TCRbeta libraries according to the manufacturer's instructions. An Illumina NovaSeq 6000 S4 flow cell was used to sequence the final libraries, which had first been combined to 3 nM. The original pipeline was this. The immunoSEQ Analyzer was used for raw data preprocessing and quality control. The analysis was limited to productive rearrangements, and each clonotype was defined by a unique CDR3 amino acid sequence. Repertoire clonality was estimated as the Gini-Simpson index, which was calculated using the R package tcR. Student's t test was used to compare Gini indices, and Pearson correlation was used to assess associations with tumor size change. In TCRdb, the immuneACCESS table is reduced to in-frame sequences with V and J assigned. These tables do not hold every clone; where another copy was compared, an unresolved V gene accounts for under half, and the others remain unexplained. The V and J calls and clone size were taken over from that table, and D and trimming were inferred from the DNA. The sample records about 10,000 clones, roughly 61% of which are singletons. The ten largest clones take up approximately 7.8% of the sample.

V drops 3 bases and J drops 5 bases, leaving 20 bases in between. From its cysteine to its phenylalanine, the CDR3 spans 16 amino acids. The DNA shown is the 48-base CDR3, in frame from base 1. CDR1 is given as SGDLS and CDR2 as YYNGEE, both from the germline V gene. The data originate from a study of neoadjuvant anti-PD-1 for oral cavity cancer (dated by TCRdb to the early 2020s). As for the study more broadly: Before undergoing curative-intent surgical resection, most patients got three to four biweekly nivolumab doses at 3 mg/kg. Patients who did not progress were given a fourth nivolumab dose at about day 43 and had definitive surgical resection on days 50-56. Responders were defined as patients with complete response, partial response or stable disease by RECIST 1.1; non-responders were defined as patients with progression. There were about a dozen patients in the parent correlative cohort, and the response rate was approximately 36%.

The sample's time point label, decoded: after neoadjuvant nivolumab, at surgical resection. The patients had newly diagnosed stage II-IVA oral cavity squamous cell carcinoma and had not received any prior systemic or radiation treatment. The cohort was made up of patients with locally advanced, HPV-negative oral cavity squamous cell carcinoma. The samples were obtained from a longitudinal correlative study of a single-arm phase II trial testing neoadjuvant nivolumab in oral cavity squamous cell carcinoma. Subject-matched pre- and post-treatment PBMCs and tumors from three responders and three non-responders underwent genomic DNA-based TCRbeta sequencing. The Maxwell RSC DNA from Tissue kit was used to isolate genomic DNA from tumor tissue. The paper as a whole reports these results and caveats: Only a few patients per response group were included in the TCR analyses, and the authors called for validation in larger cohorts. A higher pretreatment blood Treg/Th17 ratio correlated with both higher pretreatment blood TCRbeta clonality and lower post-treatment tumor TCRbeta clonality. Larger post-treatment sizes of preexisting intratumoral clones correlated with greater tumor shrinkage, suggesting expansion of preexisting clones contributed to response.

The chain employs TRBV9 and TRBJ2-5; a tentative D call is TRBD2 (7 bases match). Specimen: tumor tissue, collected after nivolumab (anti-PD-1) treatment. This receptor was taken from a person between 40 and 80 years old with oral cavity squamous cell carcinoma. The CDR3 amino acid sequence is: CASSGTGGGPSETQYF. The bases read TGTGCCAGCAGCGGAACTGGGGGGGGCCCATCCGAGACCCAGTACTTC.